The rows below give T cell receptor beta chains drawn from one sample of a study of T cells in Graves' hyperthyroidism and ophthalmopathy. TCRdb called the multiplex PCR reads again in MiXCR, with one record for every CDR3 protein. Counted here are roughly 500,000 distinct CDR3 sequences, over 45% occurring once; the ten biggest clones make up about two fifths. The source material was peripheral blood or thyroid tissue (not recorded which). The receptor set was obtained from an adult woman with Graves' disease, either hyperthyroidism or ophthalmopathy (not recorded which). CDR3s include the opening cysteine and the closing phenylalanine or tryptophan. Fields, in order: D gene, J gene, CDR3 length, V gene, CDR3 protein. D genes are given only for firm matches.

>-|TRBJ2-2|15|TRBV7-9
CASSLTGTNTGELFF
>-|TRBJ1-5|13|TRBV24-1
CASSYGTSQPQHF
>-|TRBJ1-1|16|TRBV6-5
CASSYSDVDLNTEAFF
>-|TRBJ1-1|14|TRBV12-3/TRBV12-4
CASSDRAGRNEAFF
>TRBD1|TRBJ1-5|17|TRBV12-5
CASGLTRTGPSNQPQHF
>TRBD2|TRBJ2-5|17|TRBV7-6
CASSSGLAGASGETQYF
>-|TRBJ2-7|11|TRBV10-3
CAISDVYEQYF
>-|TRBJ1-1|14|TRBV7-9
CASSSHPGTTRSFF
>-|TRBJ1-2|10|TRBV9
CASSVLDNTF
>TRBD2|TRBJ2-6|17|TRBV19
CASSPKGGLKGANVLTF
>-|TRBJ2-7|15|TRBV7-8
CASSSDTGRRDEQYF
>-|TRBJ2-2|12|TRBV10-3
CAIQPTRGELFF
>-|TRBJ2-6|16|TRBV15
CATSSGVHSGANVLTF
>-|TRBJ2-7|15|TRBV4-2
CASSQGGPLPYEQYF
>-|TRBJ2-7|11|TRBV29-1
CSVAKTDEQYF
>-|TRBJ1-3|17|TRBV4-2
CVSSQDRSSTSGNTIYF
>-|TRBJ1-2|15|TRBV6-6
CASSYSLRQNYGYTF
>-|TRBJ2-5|15|TRBV25-1
CASSGPGGRGETQYF
>TRBD2|TRBJ2-7|14|TRBV5-1
CATKRTSETYEQYF
>TRBD1|TRBJ1-5|16|TRBV20-1
CSAGKGTGGSNQPQHF
>-|TRBJ1-3|14|TRBV9
CASKGAEAGNTIYF
>-|TRBJ2-7|12|TRBV6-5
CASSAYRAGRHF
>-|TRBJ1-5|15|TRBV7-2
CASSLASRENQPQHF
>-|TRBJ1-4|15|TRBV14
CASSPRTPRGEKLFF
>-|TRBJ1-5|16|TRBV3-2
CASSPRRGGGNQPQHF
>TRBD2|TRBJ2-7|14|TRBV20-1
CSARSSGSNYEQYF
>TRBD1|TRBJ2-2|16|TRBV24-1
CATSDRGQLEDGELFF
>-|TRBJ1-5|14|TRBV19
CASTPNGWGQPQHF
>-|TRBJ1-6|14|TRBV7-2
CASSSRGGASPLHF
>-|TRBJ1-5|12|TRBV6-4
CASSDSDQPQHF
>TRBD1|TRBJ1-2|12|TRBV6-2/TRBV6-3
CASRRQGYGYTF
>TRBD1|TRBJ1-5|16|TRBV6-2/TRBV6-3
CASSYIGGGSNQPQHF
>-|TRBJ1-1|18|TRBV15
CATSRDLTGRGEDTEAFF
>TRBD1|TRBJ2-5|13|TRBV11-2
CASRRGQGETQYF
>-|TRBJ1-5|16|TRBV4-1
CASSQQRTQGNQPQHF
>TRBD1|TRBJ2-1|14|TRBV7-9
CASSVGTGYNEQFF
>-|TRBJ1-5|16|TRBV20-1
CSAYTLDTSGNQPQHF
>-|TRBJ2-5|15|TRBV29-1
CSVEGDPALQETQYF
>-|TRBJ1-1|15|TRBV7-8
CASSPRRVMNTEAFF
>-|TRBJ1-4|14|TRBV7-6
CASSFKAGDEKLFF
>-|TRBJ1-2|14|TRBV20-1
CSAREGQGAKGYTF
>-|TRBJ2-5|10|TRBV20-1
CSASVGTQYF
>TRBD1|TRBJ2-5|14|TRBV7-9
CASSLEDRVETQYF
>-|TRBJ2-5|14|TRBV7-9
CASSPQLDRRTQYF
>TRBD2|TRBJ2-5|13|TRBV9
CASSPTSPETQYF
>TRBD1|TRBJ1-2|13|TRBV5-1
CASSDRDSLGYTF
>TRBD1|TRBJ1-1|12|TRBV20-1
CSARPIQGGAFF
>-|TRBJ1-1|13|TRBV7-3
CASSANMDVEAFF
>TRBD1|TRBJ1-1|14|TRBV15
CATSRGQGLAEAFF
>-|TRBJ1-4|13|TRBV7-9
CASSFAGEEKLFF
>-|TRBJ2-7|14|TRBV10-3
CASSEGLPTAEQYF
>-|TRBJ1-1|12|TRBV29-1
CSVGGGYTEAFF
>TRBD2|TRBJ2-2|19|TRBV14
CASSQDRRGLAGITGELFF